This paragraph covers one T cell receptor (beta chain) sequence. Repertoires were generated with immunoSEQ multiplex PCR, while TCRdb's copy carries only in-frame clones and drops some. The sample includes around 79,000 clones, roughly 94% of them seen just once. This entry is derived from a study of technical replicates of blood from a handful of donors. The V segment lost 4 bases and the J segment 6 bases; nucleotides outside the gene matches: 9. Germline V gives CDR1 SEHNR, CDR2 FQNEAQ (reference sequence). This CDR3 contains 17 residues. The sequenced sample consisted of T cells isolated from PBMCs. The chain combines TRBV7-9 with TRBJ2-1; 13 bases are shared with TRBD2. The TCR was taken from a human donor in good health. The CDR3 DNA reads TGTGCCAGCAGCTCCCCAGGACTAGCGGGAGCGTTCAATGAGCAGTTCTTC. Protein product: CASSSPGLAGAFNEQFF.